The 8 T cell receptor beta chains below all came from one sample that was sequenced in a study of cytomegalovirus exposure and HLA in healthy donors. Use of 60 Vbeta and 13 Jbeta primers characterized the PCR. The repertoire was sequenced with immunoSEQ multiplex PCR; TCRdb's copy has only in-frame clones and lacks some. Here the sample table reports 68,000 or so clones. The source material was PBMCs. Receptors were obtained from a female donor in good health and CMV-seropositive.

Concerning this clone: The conserved phenylalanine or tryptophan is not found at the CDR3 terminus, so this likely reflects a read error. This chain joins TRBV6-5 and TRBJ1-3; tentatively, D is TRBD1 (6 bases). CDR3 length: 16 residues. Trimming removed 4 bases from V and 0 bases from J, with 13 bases in between. The germline gives CDR1 MNHEY, CDR2 SVGAGI. The DNA of the CDR3 is TGTGCCAGCAGTTTTTCGGACAGCGCCTCTGGAAACACCATATATTCT. Its translation: CASSFSDSASGNTIYS.

In nucleotides, the CDR3 is TGCGCCAGCAGCCAAGATCTGATAGCGGGAGTAGACTACAATGAGCAGTTCTTC. This gives the protein CASSQDLIAGVDYNEQFF. The V call is TRBV4-3, the J call TRBJ2-1, with 9 bases identical to TRBD2. Trimming removed 0 bases from V and 3 bases from J; junction bases left unmatched: 9. The V gene's germline CDR1 is LGHNA and CDR2 YSLEER. The CDR3 spans 18 residues.

A word on this clone: Its ends do not fully match the called genes, so a read error is possible. The V gene is TRBV7-7, the J gene TRBJ2-5; 9 bases fit TRBD1. CDR3 length equals 18 residues. Looked up from germline, CDR1 is SSHAT and CDR2 is FNYEAQ (reference sequence). The DNA of the CDR3 is TGTGCTAGCAGCCCTGCTGGGTCGCCGGGACAGGGAGGGGGTGAGCAGTACTTC. It yields the protein CASSPAGSPGQGGGEQYF.

The chain carries TRBV28 and TRBJ1-1, with D unclear. Germline V CDR1 and CDR2: MDHEN, SYDVKM. This CDR3 spans 14 amino acids. V lost 5 bases and J lost 0, with 10 bases in between. The CDR3 protein is CASSPPRLNTEAFF. The CDR3 DNA reads TGTGCCAGCAGTCCCCCTCGGTTGAACACTGAAGCTTTCTTT. The full variable domain, completed using reference TRBV28 and TRBJ1-1, is DVKVTQSSRYLVKRTGEKVFLECVQDMDHENMFWYRQDPGLGLRLIYFSYDVKMKEKGDIPEGYSVSREKKERFSLILESASTNQTSMYLCASSPPRLNTEAFFGQGTRLTVV.

The chain is built from TRBV5-1 and TRBJ2-3; 11 positions agree with TRBD1. Germline trimming cut 4 bases from V and 2 bases from J; bases unmatched to any gene: 3. Germline V lookup: CDR1 SGHRS, CDR2 YFSETQ. The CDR3 runs 15 residues. The CDR3 DNA follows: TGCGCCAGCAGCCCTGGACAGGGGGCCACAGATACGCAGTATTTT. This gives the protein CASSPGQGATDTQYF.

The J gene is TRBJ1-2, the V gene TRBV5-4; TRBD1 agrees at 8 bases. Germline loops: CDR1 SGHNT, CDR2 YYREEE (reference sequence). This CDR3 region has 14 residues. V dropped 3 bases and J dropped 7; count of bases not matched to a gene: 8. The CDR3 protein is CASSSPGQEGGYTF. CDR3 nucleotides: TGTGCCAGCAGCTCTCCGGGACAGGAGGGTGGCTACACCTTC. Combining the CDR3 with reference TRBV5-4 and TRBJ1-2 gives the whole variable domain ETGVTQSPTHLIKTRGQQVTLRCSSQSGHNTVSWYQQALGQGPQFIFQYYREEENGRGNFPPRFSGLQFPNYSSELNVNALELDDSALYLCASSSPGQEGGYTFGSGTRLTVV.

The chain carries TRBV4-2 and TRBJ2-7; weak D call: TRBD2 (6 bases). V was trimmed by 4 bases and J by 7 bases, leaving 17 bases between them. The CDR3 is 14 amino acids. In germline, CDR1 is LGHNA, CDR2 YNFKEQ. The CDR3: CASSPRDPRVEQYF. The CDR3 DNA reads as TGTGCCAGCAGCCCGCGGGACCCCCGGGTGGAGCAGTACTTC.

V and J are TRBV20-1 and TRBJ2-1; D perhaps matches TRBD1 (6 bases). Germline CDR1 reads DFQATT; CDR2 reads SNEGSKA (reference sequence). Trimming took off 2 bases at V and 10 bases at J, with 9 bases between the two ends. This CDR3 has 11 residues. CDR3 sequence (DNA): TGCAGTGCTAGAACAGGGCACGAGCAGTTCTTC. This gives the protein CSARTGHEQFF.